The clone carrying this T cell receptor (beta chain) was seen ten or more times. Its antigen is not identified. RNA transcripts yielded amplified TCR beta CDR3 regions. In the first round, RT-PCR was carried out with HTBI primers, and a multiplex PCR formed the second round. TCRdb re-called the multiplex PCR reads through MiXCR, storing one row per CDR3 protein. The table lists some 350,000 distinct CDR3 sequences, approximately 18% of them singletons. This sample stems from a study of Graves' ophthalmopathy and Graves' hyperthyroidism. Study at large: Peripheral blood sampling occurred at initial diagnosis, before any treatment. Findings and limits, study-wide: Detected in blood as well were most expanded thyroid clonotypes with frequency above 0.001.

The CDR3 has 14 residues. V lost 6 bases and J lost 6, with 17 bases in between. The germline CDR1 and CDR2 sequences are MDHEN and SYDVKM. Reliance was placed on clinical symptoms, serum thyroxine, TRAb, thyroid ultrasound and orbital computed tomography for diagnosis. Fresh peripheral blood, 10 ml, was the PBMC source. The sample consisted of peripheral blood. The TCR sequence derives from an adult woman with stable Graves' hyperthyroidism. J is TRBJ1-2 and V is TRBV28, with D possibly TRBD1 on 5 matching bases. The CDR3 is CASSTPSRDDGYTF. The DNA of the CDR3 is TGTGCCAGCAGCACCCCCTCCCGGGACGATGGCTACACCTTC.